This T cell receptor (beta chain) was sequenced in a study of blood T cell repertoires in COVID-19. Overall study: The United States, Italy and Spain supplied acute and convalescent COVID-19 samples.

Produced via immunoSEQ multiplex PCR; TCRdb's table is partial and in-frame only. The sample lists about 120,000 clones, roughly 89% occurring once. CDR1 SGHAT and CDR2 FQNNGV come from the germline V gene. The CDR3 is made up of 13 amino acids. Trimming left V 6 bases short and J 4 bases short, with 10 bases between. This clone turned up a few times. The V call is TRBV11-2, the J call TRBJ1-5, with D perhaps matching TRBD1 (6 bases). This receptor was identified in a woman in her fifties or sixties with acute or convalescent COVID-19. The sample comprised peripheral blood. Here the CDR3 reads CASSRQVNQPQHF. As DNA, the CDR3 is TGTGCCAGCAGTCGACAGGTGAATCAGCCCCAGCATTTT.